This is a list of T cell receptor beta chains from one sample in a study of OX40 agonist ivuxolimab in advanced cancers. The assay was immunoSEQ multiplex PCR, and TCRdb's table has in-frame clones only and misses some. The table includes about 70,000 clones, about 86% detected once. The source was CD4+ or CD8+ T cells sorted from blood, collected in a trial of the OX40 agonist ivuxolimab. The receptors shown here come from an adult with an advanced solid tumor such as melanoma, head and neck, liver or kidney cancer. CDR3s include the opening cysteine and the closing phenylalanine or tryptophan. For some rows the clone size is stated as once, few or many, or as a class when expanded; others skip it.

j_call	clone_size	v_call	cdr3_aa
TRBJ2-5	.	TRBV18	CASSRGQPQETQYF
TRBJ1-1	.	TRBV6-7	CASSYVGIGANTEAFF
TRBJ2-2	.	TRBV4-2	CASSEGRTGRTGELFF
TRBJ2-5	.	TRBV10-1	CASSPENQETQYF
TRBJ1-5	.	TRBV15	CATSRGRAEQPQHF
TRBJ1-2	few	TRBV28	CASSLSGPYGYTF
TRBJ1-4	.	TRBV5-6	CASSSKGGGNEKLFF
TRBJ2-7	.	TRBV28	CASSPPYYEQYF
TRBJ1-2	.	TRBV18	CASSLPGTGVINYGYTF
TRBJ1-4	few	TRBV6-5	CASSSRRGNEKLFF
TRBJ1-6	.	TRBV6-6	CASSSHQDSPLHF
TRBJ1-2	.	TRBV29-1	CSVIPDSYGYTF
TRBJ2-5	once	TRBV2	CASSLMGTSHETQYF
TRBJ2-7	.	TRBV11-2	CASTQNRQGWNEQYF
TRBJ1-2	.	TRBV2	CASSAAGYGYTF
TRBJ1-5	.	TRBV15	CATSKPQGIRNQPQHF
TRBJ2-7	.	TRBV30	CAWSADIIYHEQYF
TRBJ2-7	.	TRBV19	CASTQGTGRYEQYF
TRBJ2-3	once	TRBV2	CASMPAPGTLFGPDTQYF
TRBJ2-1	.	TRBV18	CASSPGVQSNEQFF
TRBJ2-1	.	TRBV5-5	CASTPTGIDEQFF
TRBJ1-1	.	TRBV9	CASSVDGAGGIDEAFF
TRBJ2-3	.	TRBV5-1	CASSLTGRGKTDTQYF
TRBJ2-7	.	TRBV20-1	CSVGRSYEQYF
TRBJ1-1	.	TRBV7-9	CASSRQAEAFF
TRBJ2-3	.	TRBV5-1	CASSLGQGYTDTQYF
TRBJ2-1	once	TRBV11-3	CASREGRREQFF
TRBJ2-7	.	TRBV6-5	CASSYLNGYSYEQYF
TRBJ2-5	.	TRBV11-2	CASSFTGGPETQYF
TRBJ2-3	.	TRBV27	CASSSNGRRRDTQYF
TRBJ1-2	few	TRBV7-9	CASSLLQGAKGYTF
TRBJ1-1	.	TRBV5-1	CASSFGDLGAEAFF
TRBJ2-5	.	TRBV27	CASTRLAGGGETQYF
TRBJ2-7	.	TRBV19	CASSVDRAQDPYEQYF
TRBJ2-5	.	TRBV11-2	CASSLDVLGTRQETQYF
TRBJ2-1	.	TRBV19	CASSIEGGSSYNEQFF
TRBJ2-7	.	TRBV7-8	CASSLEQGSYEQYF
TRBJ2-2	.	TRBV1	CTSSQDQLDGNTGELFF
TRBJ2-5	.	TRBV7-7	CASSLAGGQGGETQYF
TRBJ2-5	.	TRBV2	CASSQPWGLQETQYF
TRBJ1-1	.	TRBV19	CASSILGNTEAFF
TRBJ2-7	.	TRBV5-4	CASSLDRGGSYEQYF
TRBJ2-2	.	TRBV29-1	CSVGQIPNTGELFF
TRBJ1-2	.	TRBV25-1	CATRQENYGYTF
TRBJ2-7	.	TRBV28	CASSLARGGYEQYF
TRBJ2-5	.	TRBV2	CASSGGVFGQETQYF
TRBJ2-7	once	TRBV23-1	CASSQEVCLYEQYF
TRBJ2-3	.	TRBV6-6	CASSFSPRDTQYF
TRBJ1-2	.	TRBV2	CASSEAGPEGYTF
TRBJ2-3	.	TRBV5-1	CASSSALAGEVDTQYF
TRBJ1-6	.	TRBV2	CASSEVGPRAGNSPLHF
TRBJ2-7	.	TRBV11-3	CASTTGTGVYEQYF
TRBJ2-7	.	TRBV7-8	CASSLDLRDQQYF
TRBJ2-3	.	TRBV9	CASSVVGGPRADTQYF
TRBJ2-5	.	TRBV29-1	CSVSGTSGRETQYF